Sequencing of this TCR beta chain was carried out in a study of T cells in Graves' hyperthyroidism and ophthalmopathy (dated by TCRdb to between 2018 and 2020). Concerning the study at large: Peripheral blood samples were taken at initial diagnosis, before any treatment was given. Following sampling, methimazole starting at 30 mg daily was given to hyperthyroidism patients, and high-dose intravenous methylprednisolone was given to ophthalmopathy patients. A discovery cohort of about 96 patients, roughly 45 with Graves' ophthalmopathy and fewer than 65 with stable Graves' hyperthyroidism, was used to find distinguishing TCR V-J signatures. The 90 to 100 discovery patients were randomly divided into training and test sets at a 7:3 ratio. Thyroid tissue and blood T-cell repertoires from more than 5 Graves' hyperthyroidism patients were also compared in the study. According to the paper, TCR Vbeta CDR3 sequencing was carried out on some 130 peripheral blood samples, which came from 40 to 45 ophthalmopathy, 75 or so hyperthyroidism and some 17 progressor patients. An independent validation cohort of around 19 hyperthyroidism patients and some 15 patients who later progressed to ophthalmopathy tested prospective prediction of ophthalmopathy.

Ophthalmopathy patients had moderately to severely active disease, with a Clinical Activity Score of 3 or more, a NOSPECS grade of 4 or more, and a disease duration of less than 3 months. The study excluded patients with uncontrolled infections, other autoimmune diseases, pregnancy or lactation. Diagnoses were based on clinical symptoms, serum thyroxine and TRAb, thyroid ultrasound and orbital computed tomography. Ficoll-Paque density gradient centrifugation was used to isolate PBMCs from 8.5 to 10 ml of fresh peripheral blood. Total RNA was extracted using Trizol reagent, and RNA quality was assessed on an Agilent 2100 Bioanalyzer. This clonotype was observed many times. Which antigen it targets is not known. It has no much larger one-base neighbor in the sample; base qualities were not kept. The TCR beta CDR3 regions were amplified from the RNA transcripts. For the first round of RT-PCR on the TCR CDR3, the HTBI primer set was used together with the Qiagen OneStep RT-PCR kit. Libraries were constructed in a second round of multiplex PCR, after which size selection and purification were performed. Sequencing of the libraries was done on an Illumina HiSeq2000 using paired-end 100 bp reads. Concerning the study's data processing: SOAPnuke was used to process the raw data, with reads discarded if the reads contained adapters or uncalled bases, had a mean Phred below 15, or lacked an exact constant-primer or identifier match. High-quality paired reads were merged using COPE v1.2.5, and each unique nucleotide sequence was defined as a clonotype. Clonotypes were aligned to IMGT TRBV, TRBD and TRBJ reference segments using MiTCR v1.1. The analysis included only V-J combinations with a frequency above 0.0001, which together covered more than 99% of the repertoires. The TCS score was defined as F50 (clonal expansion) divided by E x V (chaos), with BLOSUM62-based TCRdist calculated between CDR3 peptides within each V-J. Welch's t-statistics and random forest reduced some 510 V-J features to 13, which were used in a naive Bayes classifier (R e1071). TCRdb ran its own pipeline on the public reads, namely fastp trimming at Q25 and MiXCR clone calling, and kept in-frame beta chains. Entries are consolidated by CDR3 protein sequence, retaining the most common genes and DNA. TCRdb's processing, not the authors' own work, is the source of the V and J calls. This sample is represented by about 520,000 distinct CDR3 sequences; approximately 24% of them were singletons. 11% of the sample is in the top ten clones.

Study-wide conclusions, independent of this receptor: Blood samples also contained most of the expanded thyroid clonotypes (frequency above 0.001), which suggests that blood repertoires may reflect thyroid immune responses. In validation, progression to ophthalmopathy was predicted by the model with nearly 71% sensitivity and about 72% specificity, a median of approximately 6.5 months before onset. Sample size was not statistically predetermined, and blinding of investigators to group allocation was not performed. In cross-validation, a model built on a 13 V-J signature told ophthalmopathy apart from stable hyperthyroidism with about 90% sensitivity and about 81% specificity, and in testing the same model reached 80%/75%.

V gives up 4 bases and J gives up 0 bases, and the segment between their germline ends measures 6 bases. Measured from the cysteine to the phenylalanine, the CDR3 is 13 residues long. Solely the CDR3 DNA is kept, with 39 bases framed from the first base. For CDR1 and CDR2, the germline V gene lists SNHLY and FYNNEI. The sample was blood. Rearrangement joined TRBV2 to TRBJ1-1; the D gene cannot be resolved reliably. This TCR was recovered from a young woman with Graves' ophthalmopathy. The DNA sequence is TGTGCCAGCAGTGTGCATTTGAACACTGAAGCTTTCTTT. Its translation is CASSVHLNTEAFF.